Listed below are T cell receptor beta chains from one sample, sequenced in a study of molecular identifiers for immune sequencing clone quantification. TCRdb recomputed calls from the PCR reads with MiXCR, one row per CDR3 protein. The sample records under 800,000 distinct CDR3 sequences, roughly 23% being singletons. The material sequenced was naive CD8+ T cells from blood, with Jurkat cell RNA spiked in. The source is a human donor in good health. Some libraries in this study had Jurkat cell RNA spiked in. CDR3s include the opening cysteine and the closing phenylalanine or tryptophan. A D gene is named only where the DNA matches it firmly. Size is omitted from some rows. Given values are once, few, many or a class for expanded clones.

D	V	J	length	size	CDR3	DNA
-	TRBV5-1	TRBJ2-1	16	few	CASSLNQPSSYNEQFF	TGCGCCAGCAGCTTAAACCAGCCGAGCTCCTACAATGAGCAGTTCTTC
-	TRBV4-1	TRBJ1-1	18	-	CASSRLGEGTGSNTEAFF	TGCGCCAGCAGCCGGTTAGGGGAGGGGACGGGGTCGAACACTGAAGCTTTCTTT
TRBD2	TRBV19	TRBJ2-7	14	-	CASSEPGLFYEQYF	TGTGCCAGTAGCGAACCGGGACTATTCTACGAGCAGTACTTC
-	TRBV19	TRBJ2-4	16	-	CASSIGGRSFKNIQYF	TGTGCCAGTAGTATTGGGGGCCGCAGCTTCAAAAACATTCAGTACTTC
-	TRBV7-9	TRBJ2-3	14	many	CASSFTGQVDTQYF	TGTGCCAGCAGCTTTACGGGGCAGGTAGATACGCAGTATTTT
-	TRBV6-5	TRBJ2-5	11	few	CASSFQGKEYF	TGTGCCAGCAGTTTTCAGGGGAAGGAGTACTTC
TRBD1	TRBV20-1	TRBJ1-5	15	many	CSARPQGAGHQPQHF	TGCAGTGCTAGACCTCAGGGGGCCGGCCATCAGCCCCAGCATTTT
TRBD2	TRBV4-1	TRBJ2-7	15	-	CASSQSGGGTYEQYF	TGCGCCAGCAGCCAATCCGGCGGGGGAACCTACGAGCAGTACTTC
-	TRBV13	TRBJ2-2	13	few	CASRGPGPGELFF	TGTGCCAGCAGGGGGCCAGGGCCCGGGGAGCTGTTTTTT
-	TRBV12-5	TRBJ2-3	16	many	CASGFSTDTSTDTQYF	TGTGCTAGTGGTTTCTCGACGGACACTAGCACAGATACGCAGTATTTT
-	TRBV24-1	TRBJ2-1	11	-	CATHSGNEQFF	TGTGCCACCCACAGCGGCAATGAGCAGTTCTTC
-	TRBV4-1	TRBJ1-1	13	many	CASSQDGRAEAFF	TGCGCCAGCAGCCAAGATGGACGGGCTGAAGCTTTCTTT
-	TRBV15	TRBJ1-1	15	-	CATSRDIDRNTEAFF	TGTGCCACCAGCAGAGATATTGACAGAAACACTGAAGCTTTCTTT
TRBD1	TRBV4-3	TRBJ2-3	15	few	CASSQADRSTDTQYF	TGCGCCAGCAGCCAAGCGGACAGGTCCACAGATACGCAGTATTTT
-	TRBV7-9	TRBJ1-1	14	many	CASSSPRGSTEAFF	TGTGCCAGCAGCTCACCAAGGGGGAGCACTGAAGCTTTCTTT
TRBD2	TRBV9	TRBJ2-3	18	few	CASSEYVGLAGATDTQYF	TGTGCCAGCAGCGAATATGTGGGACTAGCGGGAGCCACAGATACGCAGTATTTT
-	TRBV4-1	TRBJ1-2	13	many	CASSQAGLSGYTF	TGCGCCAGCAGCCAAGCCGGACTTTCTGGCTACACCTTC
TRBD1	TRBV11-1	TRBJ2-3	15	many	CASSLLDRGPDTQYF	TGTGCCAGCAGCTTACTGGACAGGGGGCCAGATACGCAGTATTTT
-	TRBV13	TRBJ2-1	16	-	CASSLEGPYNYNEQFF	TGTGCCAGCAGCTTAGAGGGGCCCTACAACTACAATGAGCAGTTCTTC
TRBD1	TRBV5-5	TRBJ1-1	16	many	CASSRTRTGVNTEAFF	TGTGCCAGCAGCCGAACCCGGACAGGAGTAAACACTGAAGCTTTCTTT
-	TRBV7-9	TRBJ1-1	15	few	CASSGAWGWGTEAFF	TGTGCCAGCAGCGGGGCGTGGGGCTGGGGCACTGAAGCTTTCTTT
-	TRBV28	TRBJ1-6	14	many	CASSFRAYNSPLHF	TGTGCCAGCAGTTTCAGAGCCTATAATTCACCCCTCCACTTT
TRBD1	TRBV25-1	TRBJ2-7	14	many	CASSVWTGRSEQYF	TGTGCCAGCAGTGTCTGGACAGGGAGGTCCGAGCAGTACTTC
-	TRBV6-2/TRBV6-3	TRBJ2-7	14	many	CASSETSSSYEQYF	TGTGCCAGCAGTGAAACTAGCTCCTCCTACGAGCAGTACTTC
TRBD1	TRBV27	TRBJ1-1	15	-	CASRRRQGADTEAFF	TGTGCCAGCAGGAGGAGACAGGGGGCCGACACTGAAGCTTTCTTT
-	TRBV7-7	TRBJ1-1	16	many	CASSPFIAAMNTEAFF	TGTGCTAGCAGCCCCTTTATAGCAGCAATGAACACTGAAGCTTTCTTT
TRBD2	TRBV28	TRBJ2-7	17	-	CASSFTTREGKPYEQYF	TGTGCCAGCAGTTTTACGACGCGGGAGGGGAAACCGTACGAGCAGTACTTC
TRBD1	TRBV4-3	TRBJ2-7	16	-	CASSQDPGQGAGEQYF	TGCGCCAGCAGCCAAGATCCGGGACAGGGGGCCGGCGAGCAGTACTTC
-	TRBV7-9	TRBJ2-5	15	many	CASSHRDRSQETQYF	TGTGCCAGCAGCCACCGGGACCGTTCTCAAGAGACCCAGTACTTC
TRBD1	TRBV12-3/TRBV12-4	TRBJ2-2	15	-	CASSGQGPYTGELFF	TGTGCCAGCAGTGGACAGGGGCCGTACACCGGGGAGCTGTTTTTT
-	TRBV11-2	TRBJ2-5	10	-	CASSSQTQYF	TGTGCCAGCAGCTCCCAGACCCAGTACTTC
-	TRBV19	TRBJ1-1	15	few	CASSIVAQGDTEAFF	TGTGCCAGTAGTATAGTCGCCCAGGGAGACACTGAAGCTTTCTTT
-	TRBV4-3	TRBJ1-2	15	-	CASSQDEGLAYGYTF	TGCGCCAGCAGCCAAGATGAGGGGCTAGCCTATGGCTACACCTTC
-	TRBV12-3/TRBV12-4	TRBJ2-7	14	few	CASSPQGTPDEQYF	TGTGCCAGCAGTCCCCAGGGAACCCCCGATGAGCAGTACTTC
-	TRBV12-3/TRBV12-4	TRBJ2-7	12	many	CASSLADREQYF	TGTGCCAGCAGTTTAGCGGATCGGGAGCAGTACTTC